This T cell receptor beta chain was identified in a study of vaccination and CD4 T cells after COVID-19. The overall study: Samples were taken after vaccination, a median of around 78 days after dose two, with a range of 14 to 241. Cellular stimulation was performed using overlapping spike peptides derived from SARS-CoV-2, HCoV-NL63, HCoV-OC43 and HCoV-229E.

Specified treatment: approximately 9-day PBMC culture with coronavirus spike peptide pools or control peptides (ViraFEST assay). This clonotype was found a few times. The antigen is not known. Germline V gene data show CDR1 as MGHRA and CDR2 as YSYEKL. The V end was cut by 1 base, the J end by 4 bases, with 10 bases between. CDR3 length: 14 residues. The Oncomine TCR Beta short-read assay was what sequenced the DNA obtained from cultured CD4+ T cells. TCRdb reprocessed the PCR reads with MiXCR, giving one entry per CDR3 protein. Of around 10,000 distinct CDR3 sequences in the sample, about 60% were seen once.

Sequencing used CD4+ T cells from blood, cultured in vitro. The rearrangement joins TRBV4-1 to TRBJ1-1; the D is unclear. This sequence was found in a human donor who had recovered from COVID-19. The CDR3 DNA is TGCGCCAGCAGCCAAGGCGAGGGAATCACTGAAGCTTTCTTT. Its translation is CASSQGEGITEAFF.